The present T cell receptor (beta chain) was sequenced within a study of shared clonotypes between healthy human individuals. Study-level information: Samples came from two female and a few male donors aged 18 to 49. Study-wide findings and caveats: Richness estimates generally favored naive over memory subsets. Between several donors, naive CD4 clonotypes were shared at a level of about 5%.

Naive-designated CD8 cells lacked CD45RO, were positively enriched for CCR7, and omitted terminally differentiated effector memory CD45RA+ cells. Those who donated were healthy HIV-negative adults, with no recent acute infections or vaccinations reported. In regard to this clone: Its target is not known.

Sequencing used immunoSEQ multiplex PCR; TCRdb keeps in-frame clones, though not all of them. The repertoire has some 2.1 million clones, approximately 94% of them found once; the top ten carry 1% to 1.3%. Germline V gene sequence: CDR1 SEHNR, CDR2 FQNEAQ (reference sequence). The CDR3 is 17 residues long. V was clipped by 5 bases and J by 0 bases; unmatched bases: 7. The source of this sequence is a man in his late teens or twenties in good health. The rearrangement joins TRBV7-9 to TRBJ2-1, with 10 bases lining up with TRBD2. Material for sequencing was naive CD8+ T cells sorted from blood. The DNA for the CDR3 is TGTGCCAGCAGCCCAGATAGCGGGAGGTACTCCTACAATGAGCAGTTCTTC. This encodes CASSPDSGRYSYNEQFF.